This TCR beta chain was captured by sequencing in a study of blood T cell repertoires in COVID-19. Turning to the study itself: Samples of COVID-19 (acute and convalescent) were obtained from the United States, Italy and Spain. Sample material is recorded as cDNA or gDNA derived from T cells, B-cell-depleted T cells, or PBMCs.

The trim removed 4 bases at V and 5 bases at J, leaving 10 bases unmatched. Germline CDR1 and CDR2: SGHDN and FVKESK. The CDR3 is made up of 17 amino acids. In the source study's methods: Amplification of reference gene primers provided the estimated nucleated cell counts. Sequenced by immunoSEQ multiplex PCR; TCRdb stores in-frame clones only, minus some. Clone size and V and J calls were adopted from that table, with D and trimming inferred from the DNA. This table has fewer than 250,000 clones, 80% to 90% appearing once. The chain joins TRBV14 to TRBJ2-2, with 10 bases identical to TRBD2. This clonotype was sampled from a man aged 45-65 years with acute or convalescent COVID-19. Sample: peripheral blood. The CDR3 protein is CASSRLAGQGRTGELFF. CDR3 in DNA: TGTGCCAGCAGCCGACTAGCGGGCCAAGGCCGGACCGGGGAGCTGTTTTTT.